This T cell receptor (beta chain) was retrieved from a study of T cells in Graves' hyperthyroidism and ophthalmopathy. Study-wide background: At initial diagnosis, before any treatment had begun, peripheral blood was obtained.

Regarding the study as a whole: A model using 13 V-J features told ophthalmopathy apart from stable hyperthyroidism.

Amplification yielded TCR beta CDR3 regions, with RNA transcripts as the source. HTBI primers were the set used in a first-round RT-PCR of the TCR CDR3. TCRdb re-analysed the multiplex PCR reads in MiXCR, keeping a single row per CDR3 protein. The sample records about 360,000 distinct CDR3 sequences, roughly 13% being singletons. Concerning this clonotype: No antigen is known for it.

The study defined stable Graves' hyperthyroidism as no ophthalmopathy progression within 18 months. Diagnoses were established using clinical symptoms, serum thyroxine and TRAb, thyroid ultrasound and orbital computed tomography. The TCR comes from a woman aged 18-30 years with Graves' hyperthyroidism. Sequencing used blood.

This CDR3 reads CASIGGGTDTQYF. CDR3 coding DNA: TGTGCCAGCATCGGCGGGGGCACAGATACGCAGTATTTT. The V gene is TRBV27, the J gene TRBJ2-3, with D perhaps matching TRBD2 (6 bases). V was pared by 7 bases and J by 1 base, with 9 bases between. From germline, CDR1 is MNHEY and CDR2 SMNVEV (reference sequence). This CDR3 is 13 amino acids long.